This T cell receptor beta chain was sequenced during a study of T cells in Graves' hyperthyroidism and ophthalmopathy (dated by TCRdb to between 2018 and 2021). Context from the whole study: Peripheral blood samples were taken at the time of initial diagnosis, prior to any treatment. To identify TCR V-J signatures that set the groups apart, the researchers used a discovery cohort of more than 95 patients, made up of 40 to 45 with Graves' ophthalmopathy and approximately 57 with stable Graves' hyperthyroidism. Prospective prediction of ophthalmopathy was tested in an independent validation cohort consisting of about 20 hyperthyroidism patients and more than 15 patients who later progressed to ophthalmopathy. The 95 to 100 discovery patients were randomly divided into training and test sets at a 7:3 ratio. In several Graves' hyperthyroidism patients, the study also compared T-cell repertoires from thyroid tissue with T-cell repertoires from blood. Once sampling was done, hyperthyroidism patients were given methimazole at a starting dose of 30 mg daily, whereas ophthalmopathy patients were given high-dose intravenous methylprednisolone. The paper reports TCR Vbeta CDR3 sequencing of 140 or so peripheral blood samples: 43 ophthalmopathy, about 75 hyperthyroidism and approximately 17 progressor patients. Results the study describes overall, beyond this receptor: In validation, the model predicted progression to ophthalmopathy a median of approximately 6.6 months before onset, with about 70% sensitivity and roughly 72% specificity. In cross-validation, a model built on a 13 V-J signature told ophthalmopathy apart from stable hyperthyroidism with approximately 90% sensitivity and 81% to 82% specificity, and in testing the same model reached 80%/75%. Sample size was not statistically predetermined, and investigators were not blinded to group allocation. Most expanded thyroid clonotypes (frequency above 0.001) were also detected in blood, suggesting blood repertoires may reflect thyroid immune responses.

The CDR3 sequence holds 17 residues, the cysteine and phenylalanine included. This entry keeps only the CDR3 DNA: 51 bases, framed from base 1. The germline V gene gives CDR1 as MNHNS and CDR2 as SASEGT. V trim: 7 bases; J trim: 3 bases; unmatched bases: 8. Graves' hyperthyroidism was defined as stable when no progression to ophthalmopathy occurred over 18 months of follow-up. The hyperthyroidism patients were between 18 and 65 years old and newly diagnosed, with a disease duration of less than 2 months. Any patient with an uncontrolled infection, another autoimmune disease, pregnancy or lactation was excluded. Diagnoses relied on clinical symptoms, serum thyroxine and TRAb, thyroid ultrasound and orbital computed tomography. PBMCs were separated from under 12 ml of fresh peripheral blood using Ficoll-Paque density gradient centrifugation. Total RNA was extracted using Trizol reagent, and RNA quality was assessed on an Agilent 2100 Bioanalyzer.

The TCR beta CDR3 regions were amplified from RNA transcripts. A first-round RT-PCR of the TCR CDR3 used the HTBI primer set with the Qiagen OneStep RT-PCR kit. Libraries were constructed in a second round of multiplex PCR, after which size selection and purification were performed. Libraries were sequenced paired-end with 100 bp reads on an Illumina HiSeq2000. The paper's data handling went like this. SOAPnuke was used to process the raw data, throwing out any read that contained adapters or uncalled bases, had a mean Phred below 15, or lacked an exact constant-primer or identifier match. COPE v1.2.5 was used to merge the high-quality paired reads, and each unique nucleotide sequence was defined as a clonotype. MiTCR v1.1 was used to align the clonotypes against IMGT TRBV, TRBD and TRBJ reference segments. Only V-J combinations with frequency above 0.0001, covering roughly 99% of repertoires, were analysed. The TCS score was defined as F50 (clonal expansion) divided by E x V (chaos), with BLOSUM62-based TCRdist calculated between CDR3 peptides within each V-J. Welch's t-statistics and random forest reduced 500 to 650 V-J features to roughly 13, which were used in a naive Bayes classifier (R e1071). In-frame beta chains were kept once TCRdb had trimmed the public reads at Q25 with fastp and called clones with MiXCR. Identical CDR3 proteins give one entry, which carries the most common genes and DNA. It is TCRdb's table, rather than the study itself, that gives the V and J calls and clone size. In all, the sample holds under 650,000 distinct CDR3 sequences, and 15% to 20% of those were seen once. 3.5% to 4% of the sample goes to the ten largest clones.

This clonotype was detected ten times or more. Its antigen is currently not known. The input lacks base qualities; no much larger clone sits a single base away. This chain joins TRBV6-1 to TRBJ2-1, and 14 junctional nucleotides match TRBD2. The receptor was derived from a woman aged 30 to 39 with Graves' hyperthyroidism. The source material was blood. The CDR3 region has the sequence CASMRGTSGRGYNEQFF. The DNA is as follows: TGTGCCAGCATGAGGGGGACTAGCGGGAGAGGCTACAATGAGCAGTTCTTC.